The source of this T cell receptor beta chain is a study of breast tumors, draining lymph nodes, adjacent tissues. Samples came from axillary lymph nodes draining the breast cancer. V shed 7 bases, J shed 6 bases, and the junction held 8 bases outside the gene matches. Germline V gene data show CDR1 as MDHEN and CDR2 as SYDVKM. The CDR3 is made up of 15 amino acids. TCRdb processed the multiplex PCR reads anew with MiXCR; each CDR3 protein has one entry. Counted here are 190,000 or so distinct CDR3 sequences, approximately 30% occurring once; the ten biggest clones make up around 4.5%. Study results and caveats: The data were judged consistent with most tumor T cells coming from lymph node and expanding in tumor. Tumors had less TCR diversity than lymph nodes, more than nontumor tissue. Data only fit, rather than demonstrated, lymph node origin of most tumor T cells. Tumor and nontumor repertoires were significantly more similar in luminal-like than in basal-like breast cancer.

This clonotype was seen ten or more times. Its matching antigen is unknown. This sequence joins TRBV28 and TRBJ2-1; TRBD1 matches at 11 bases. The clonotype was recovered from a female donor with breast cancer. Some clones in this sample may be carry-over from other donors' samples. The sample was axillary lymph node tissue. The CDR3 region is CASNLPGTGGNEQFF. CDR3 sequence (DNA): TGTGCCAGCAATCTACCCGGGACAGGGGGCAATGAGCAGTTCTTC.